What follows describes a single T cell receptor (beta chain). Antigen unknown. The data belong to a study of Tregs in tolerant kidney transplant recipients. The study, taken as a whole, reports: For some patients, primers changed over time, blocking nucleotide-level comparison. Donor-specific Treg expansion exceeded global Treg expansion in tolerant patients, suggesting antigen drive. Biological reproducibility was not directly addressed, but technical replication error appeared minimal. Expanding Tregs on activated donor B cells appeared to best identify donor-specific TCRbeta clones.

The table came from immunoSEQ multiplex PCR; TCRdb's copy has only in-frame clones and leaves some out. The sample holds approximately 60,000 clones, around 98% seen once. The CDR3 sequence is 13 residues long. The V segment lost 7 bases and the J segment 3 bases; nucleotides outside the gene matches: 5. CDR1 is LNHDA and CDR2 is SQIVND in the germline V gene (reference sequence). Here the sequenced sample was Tregs from blood, taken before the transplant. The TCR comes from a human donor who received a combined kidney and bone marrow transplant. The rearrangement joins TRBV19 to TRBJ1-1, with 7 positions matching TRBD1. The DNA of the CDR3 is TGTGCCAGTACCGGGACAGCCTACACTGAAGCTTTCTTT. Translating gives CASTGTAYTEAFF.